The 26 T cell receptor beta chains given below trace back to one sample, sequenced in a study of tumor-infiltrating lymphocytes in localized non-small cell lung cancer. Profiled with immunoSEQ multiplex PCR; TCRdb holds only in-frame clones, not every one. The repertoire holds 20,000 to 25,000 clones, with just under 70% as singletons. The sample consisted of lung tumor tissue. The receptors shown here come from a human donor with non-small cell lung cancer.

This clone was seen a single time. The chain combines TRBV9 with TRBJ2-7; 11 nucleotides align to TRBD2. The CDR3 loop spans 15 amino acids. CDR1 is SGDLS and CDR2 is YYNGEE in the germline V gene. V lost 3 bases, J lost 9 bases, and 11 bases stayed unmatched. CDR3 amino acids: CASSEGASGRNGQYF. CDR3 DNA: TGTGCCAGCAGCGAGGGGGCTAGCGGGAGGAATGGGCAGTACTTC.

The V call is TRBV11-2, the J call TRBJ2-1; TRBD2 agrees at 10 bases. This CDR3 contains 19 residues. The V gene end was trimmed by 1 base and the J gene end by 6 bases; junction bases not matched to a gene: 15. Per germline, CDR1 SGHAT and CDR2 FQNNGV. CDR3 amino acids: CASSLGGSSGRYRANEQFF. CDR3 bases: TGTGCCAGCAGCTTAGGGGGGTCTAGCGGGAGATACAGGGCCAATGAGCAGTTCTTC.

V and J are TRBV19 and TRBJ2-7; TRBD1 matches 8 bases. Unmatched junction bases numbered 5, after V lost 4 bases and J lost 0 bases. CDR1 and CDR2 (germline): LNHDA, SQIVND (reference sequence). This CDR3 has 15 residues. The CDR3, as DNA: TGTGCCAGTAGTACGACAGGGGATCCCTCCTACGAGCAGTACTTC. As protein: CASSTTGDPSYEQYF. The full variable domain, with the rest looked up from reference TRBV19 and TRBJ2-7, is DGGITQSPKYLFRKEGQNVTLSCEQNLNHDAMYWYRQDPGQGLRLIYYSQIVNDFQKGDIAEGYSVSREKKESFPLTVTSAQKNPTAFYLCASSTTGDPSYEQYFGPGTRLTVT.

This clone was seen a handful of times. The rearrangement uses TRBV25-1 and TRBJ2-7; TRBD2 matches 9 bases. Trimming removed 8 bases from V and 6 bases from J; junction bases left unmatched: 11. The CDR3 is made up of 14 amino acids. Germline V CDR1 and CDR2: MGHDK, SYGVNS. CDR3 region: CASSGIAGVGEQYF. CDR3 nucleotide sequence: TGTGCCAGCTCCGGGATAGCGGGAGTCGGCGAGCAGTACTTC.

The rearrangement uses TRBV27 and TRBJ1-2; 9 bases are a match to TRBD1. Germline loops: CDR1 MNHEY, CDR2 SMNVEV (reference sequence). The CDR3 consists of 15 residues. The V gene end was trimmed by 3 bases and the J gene end by 6 bases; junction bases not matched to a gene: 8. The CDR3, as DNA: TGTGCCAGCAGTTTCGACCGTACAGGGGGCGATGGCTACACCTTC. Protein sequence: CASSFDRTGGDGYTF.

Remarks on this clone: A junction boundary mismatches the germline segment, possibly from a read error. This sequence joins TRBV7-2 and TRBJ2-1; no reliable D call. The CDR3 is 10 residues long. Looked up from germline, CDR1 is SGHTA and CDR2 is FQGNSA. CDR3 loop: CASSYNPKVF. CDR3 coding DNA: TGTGCCAGCAGCTATAATCCGAAGGTCTTC.

The rearrangement links TRBV5-1 to TRBJ2-1; no firm D call. Deletions cut 4 bases from V and 9 bases from J, with 14 bases between. This CDR3 contains 13 residues. The germline V gene encodes CDR1 SGHRS and CDR2 YFSETQ. The CDR3 reads CASSPSVRGEQFF. The CDR3 coding sequence is TGCGCCAGCAGCCCCTCTGTGCGAGGTGAGCAGTTCTTC.

The chain is built from TRBV11-2 and TRBJ2-2, with a possible D match to TRBD2 (5 bases). Deletions cut 5 bases from V and 6 bases from J, with 10 bases between. CDR3 length equals 13 residues. Germline lookup yields CDR1 SGHAT and CDR2 FQNNGV. CDR3 sequence (DNA): TGTGCCAGCAGCCCGGGAACGGCCGGGGAGCTGTTTTTT. It translates to CASSPGTAGELFF.

The chain has TRBV9 and TRBJ2-7, with 13 bases matching TRBD2. Germline CDR1 SGDLS, CDR2 YYNGEE. Losses at the gene ends were 4 bases for V and 2 bases for J; bases not matched to a gene: 12. The CDR3 is 18 residues long. The CDR3 sequence: CASSPLGKTSGRAYEQYF. CDR3 bases: TGTGCCAGCAGCCCACTCGGGAAAACTAGCGGGAGGGCCTACGAGCAGTACTTC.

The chain combines TRBV6-5 with TRBJ2-7; a possible D gene is TRBD1 (6 bases). Germline CDR1 and CDR2: MNHEY and SVGAGI. V lost 5 bases and J 3 bases, leaving 11 bases between the germline ends. This CDR3 contains 13 residues. The chain's CDR3 is CASSPDSYYEQYF. DNA of the CDR3: TGTGCCAGCAGTCCGGACAGCTACTACGAGCAGTACTTC.

The chain is built from TRBV7-2 and TRBJ2-3; the D is unclear. CDR3 size: 16 residues. The ends were cut back, 4 bases at V and 0 bases at J, with 14 bases in the middle. The germline V gene encodes CDR1 SGHTA and CDR2 FQGNSA. In DNA, the CDR3 is TGTGCCAGCAGCTCCCGGGCAGCGACTAGCACAGATACGCAGTATTTT. Translation: CASSSRAATSTDTQYF.

This clone has a single count. V usage is TRBV28 and J usage is TRBJ1-4; D may be TRBD1 (6 bases). The CDR3 has 16 amino acids. Trimming stripped 6 bases from V and 8 bases from J, with 22 bases between. Looked up from germline, CDR1 is MDHEN and CDR2 is SYDVKM. CDR3 region: CASRLTGSRKREKLFF. The CDR3 region has the DNA TGTGCCAGCAGGTTGACAGGTAGTCGGAAAAGGGAAAAACTGTTTTTT.

The rearrangement uses TRBV29-1 and TRBJ2-1; 7 nucleotides match TRBD1. The CDR3 has 12 residues. Germline V lookup: CDR1 SQVTM, CDR2 ANQGSEA. V was clipped by 4 bases and J by 10 bases; unmatched bases: 7. The CDR3 region has the DNA TGCAGCGTTGTTAGAGACAGGGCAGAGCAGTTCTTC. This translates into CSVVRDRAEQFF.

The chain carries TRBV2 and TRBJ1-1; D is perhaps TRBD1 (5 bases). This CDR3 comprises 12 residues. In germline, CDR1 is SNHLY, CDR2 FYNNEI. Trimming took 5 bases from V and 11 from J, leaving 15 bases between them. The CDR3 DNA reads as TGTGCCAGCAGTTTGGGCCCGGGGGAGGCTTTCTTT. Translating it yields CASSLGPGEAFF.

This chain joins TRBV28 and TRBJ2-5; perhaps TRBD1 as D (6 bases). Between the trimmed V and J ends, which lost 3 bases and 5 bases, there was a span of 10 bases. Looked up from germline, CDR1 is MDHEN and CDR2 is SYDVKM. The CDR3 contains 13 residues. CDR3: CASSLGALETQYF. The CDR3 DNA is TGTGCCAGCAGTTTGGGGGCGCTTGAGACCCAGTACTTC.

The chain uses TRBV5-5 and TRBJ2-7; 7 nucleotides align to TRBD1. The CDR3 has 12 residues. Trimming cost V 3 bases and J 5 bases; bases outside gene matches: 2. The germline V gene has CDR1 SGHKS and CDR2 YYEKEE (reference sequence). CDR3 sequence: CASSYTGDEQYF. In DNA form, the CDR3 reads TGTGCCAGCAGCTATACAGGGGACGAGCAGTACTTC.

This chain joins TRBV11-3 and TRBJ2-4, with D perhaps TRBD1 or TRBD2 (5 bases each). The germline V and J ends were trimmed by 5 bases and 1 base, with 6 bases remaining between them. The CDR3 consists of 13 residues. Germline V gives CDR1 SGHNT, CDR2 YENEEA. The CDR3 coding sequence is TGTGCCAGCAGCGAGGGGGCCAAAAACATTCAGTACTTC. The encoded protein is CASSEGAKNIQYF.

The V gene is TRBV19, the J gene TRBJ1-2; D not certain. The germline V gene has CDR1 LNHDA and CDR2 SQIVND (reference sequence). The CDR3 contains 15 residues. V gave up 8 bases and J gave up 5 bases, with 21 bases separating them. The CDR3 sequence is CASCAVSAFFYGYTF. The CDR3 DNA reads as TGTGCCAGTTGTGCGGTTTCGGCTTTTTTTTATGGCTACACCTTC.

A few counts support this clone. The chain combines TRBV4-2 with TRBJ2-6, with 7 bases fitting TRBD1. This CDR3 spans 20 amino acids. Germline CDR1 is LGHNA and CDR2 is YNFKEQ. J was trimmed by 2 bases and V by 1 base; bases with no gene match: 14. CDR3 residues: CASSQGGRGGAATGANVLTF. For the CDR3, the DNA is TGTGCCAGCAGCCAAGGGGGAAGAGGGGGCGCAGCTACTGGGGCCAACGTCCTGACTTTC.

This chain uses TRBV10-3 with TRBJ1-6, with TRBD1 identical over 7 bases. The germline V gene encodes CDR1 ENHRY and CDR2 SYGVKD. With V trimmed by 6 bases and J by 8 bases, 4 bases remained unmatched. The CDR3 contains 13 residues. Written as DNA, the CDR3 is TGTGCCATCAGAACAGGGGAGTATTCACCCCTCCACTTT. Translating it yields CAIRTGEYSPLHF.

The chain recombines TRBV10-3 with TRBJ2-7; 13 bases align to TRBD2. The V gene end was trimmed by 6 bases and the J gene end by 5 bases; junction bases not matched to a gene: 4. Germline CDR1 and CDR2: ENHRY and SYGVKD. The CDR3 length is 14 residues. DNA of the CDR3: TGTGCCATCAGGCCCGGGACTAGCGGGAACGAGCAGTACTTC. Protein product: CAIRPGTSGNEQYF.

The chain combines TRBV13 with TRBJ2-1; 7 bases are shared with TRBD2. The germline gives CDR1 PRHDT, CDR2 FYEKMQ (reference sequence). The J segment lost 1 base and the V segment lost 2 bases, leaving 11 bases of the junction unmatched. The CDR3 length is 18 residues. The CDR3 sequence: CASSLTSEKIRSYNEQFF. CDR3 DNA sequence: TGTGCCAGCAGCTTAACTAGCGAGAAAATCCGGTCCTACAATGAGCAGTTCTTC.

This chain uses TRBV29-1 with TRBJ1-2; tentative D call: TRBD1 (5 bases). The germline gives CDR1 SQVTM, CDR2 ANQGSEA. The CDR3 consists of 12 residues. Trimming stripped 3 bases from V and 4 bases from J, with 9 bases between. The CDR3 DNA reads TGCAGCGTTGATAGGGGACCCTATGGCTACACCTTC. Protein sequence: CSVDRGPYGYTF.

This clone appeared a few times. The chain carries TRBV6-1 and TRBJ2-2, with D perhaps TRBD2 (5 bases). Trimming removed 2 bases at V and 1 base at J, with 11 bases between. Germline V gene data show CDR1 as MNHNS and CDR2 as SASEGT. CDR3 length equals 16 residues. CDR3 residues: CASSERLAGNTGELFF. The CDR3 DNA reads as TGTGCCAGCAGTGAAAGGCTAGCTGGGAACACCGGGGAGCTGTTTTTT.

This clone has only a few counts. The rearrangement links TRBV2 to TRBJ2-1; 12 bases are a match to TRBD2. The CDR3 totals 18 residues. V gave up 6 bases and J gave up 8 bases; unmatched junction bases: 17. The germline gives CDR1 SNHLY, CDR2 FYNNEI. CDR3 bases: TGTGCCAGCAGCATGACTAGCGGGAGAAATAGCTACGGACATGAGCAGTTCTTC. Its translation is CASSMTSGRNSYGHEQFF. Using reference TRBV2 and TRBJ2-1 for the parts outside the CDR3, the full variable domain is EPEVTQTPSHQVTQMGQEVILRCVPISNHLYFYWYRQILGQKVEFLVSFYNNEISEKSEIFDDQFSVERPDGSNFTLKIRSTKLEDSAMYFCASSMTSGRNSYGHEQFFGPGTRLTVL.

This chain connects TRBV11-2 to TRBJ2-1; 8 positions agree with TRBD1. V was pared by 5 bases and J by 7 bases, with 7 bases of the junction left unmatched. This CDR3 region has 14 residues. Germline CDR1 SGHAT, CDR2 FQNNGV. This CDR3 is CASSIDRGDNEQFF. CDR3 bases: TGTGCCAGCAGCATCGACAGGGGTGATAATGAGCAGTTCTTC.